These 9 T cell receptor beta chains were all obtained from the same sample, sequenced in a study of cytomegalovirus exposure and HLA in healthy donors. Sequencing was performed with immunoSEQ multiplex PCR; in TCRdb, only in-frame clones are kept and a portion is missing. The data contain about 170,000 clones, around 86% of them singletons. The specimen was PBMCs. The receptors here all came from a man in his late teens or twenties in good health and CMV-seropositive.

This clone appeared once. CDR3 amino acids: CASSTTMVEQFF. DNA of the CDR3: TGTGCCAGCAGTACTACTATGGTGGAGCAGTTCTTC. J is TRBJ2-1 and V is TRBV9; D is uncertain. Germline lookup yields CDR1 SGDLS and CDR2 YYNGEE. The CDR3 length is 12 residues. V lost 5 bases and J lost 10, with 13 bases in between.

The chain combines TRBV7-9 with TRBJ1-1; a possible D gene is TRBD1 (6 bases). Trimming cost V 1 base and J 2 bases, with 14 bases left between them. Per the germline V gene, CDR1 is SEHNR and CDR2 is FQNEAQ (reference sequence). This CDR3 is 16 amino acids long. Here the CDR3 reads CASSLVGAGDNTEAFF. CDR3 sequence (DNA): TGTGCCAGCAGCTTAGTCGGCGCAGGGGATAACACTGAAGCTTTCTTT.

The V gene is TRBV21-1, the J gene TRBJ2-1; the table's D call of TRBD2 was not tested on the DNA. TRBV21-1 is deemed a pseudogene. The CDR3 extends over 20 amino acids. DNA for the CDR3: TGTGCCAGCAGCAACCACTCGGGACTAGCGGGGGGTGACTCCTACAATGAGCAGTTCTTC. Translation: CASSNHSGLAGGDSYNEQFF.

V is TRBV19 and J is TRBJ2-5; 7 bases are a match to TRBD2. CDR1 and CDR2 from the germline V gene are LNHDA and SQIVND (reference sequence). The ends lost 3 bases at V and 2 bases at J; junction bases unmatched: 6. CDR3 length: 15 amino acids. This chain's CDR3 is CASSILGRGQETQYF. As DNA, the CDR3 is TGTGCCAGTAGTATTCTTGGGAGGGGACAAGAGACCCAGTACTTC.

The rearrangement joins TRBV6-1 to TRBJ1-1; a weak D match, TRBD1 (5 bases). The V and J ends lost 2 bases and 8 bases respectively, with 12 bases between them. In germline, CDR1 is MNHNS, CDR2 SASEGT. The CDR3 runs 13 residues. In nucleotides, the CDR3 is TGTGCCAGCAGTGAAACCCCGACAGCCGAAGCTTTCTTT. Translation gives CASSETPTAEAFF.

The V call is TRBV5-4, the J call TRBJ2-4; 11 bases line up with TRBD2. Germline CDR1 and CDR2: SGHNT and YYREEE (reference sequence). This CDR3 has 16 amino acids. J gave up 1 base and V 2 bases, and 2 bases lay outside the gene matches. The CDR3 region is CASSLASGGAKNIQYF. The CDR3 coding sequence is TGTGCCAGCAGCTTAGCTAGCGGGGGGGCCAAAAACATTCAGTACTTC.

This rearrangement joins TRBV11-1 to TRBJ2-1; TRBD2 aligns across 10 bases. In germline, CDR1 is SGHAT, CDR2 FQDESV (reference sequence). The CDR3 is made up of 19 amino acids. Trimming removed 5 bases from V and 8 bases from J; junction bases left unmatched: 21. CDR3 DNA: TGTGCCAGCAGCCCCTCCGGGGCTAGCGGGAGCCCCAGGATCCATGAGCAGTTCTTC. Its translation is CASSPSGASGSPRIHEQFF.

The rearrangement uses TRBV19 and TRBJ2-7; 7 bases align to TRBD1. In germline, CDR1 is LNHDA, CDR2 SQIVND (reference sequence). This CDR3 is built from 14 residues. J lost 1 base, V lost 1 base, and 1 base had no gene match. CDR3 loop: CASSIGQGSYEQYF. The DNA for the CDR3 is TGTGCCAGTAGTATAGGACAGGGTTCCTACGAGCAGTACTTC.

The genes are TRBV27 and TRBJ2-1; D unresolved. The CDR3 loop spans 15 amino acids. The V and J ends lost 6 bases and 9 bases respectively, with 21 bases between them. The germline V gene has CDR1 MNHEY and CDR2 SMNVEV (reference sequence). The CDR3 loop reads CASSLVPARPGEQFF. DNA for the CDR3: TGTGCCAGCAGCCTTGTCCCCGCGAGGCCCGGTGAGCAGTTCTTC.